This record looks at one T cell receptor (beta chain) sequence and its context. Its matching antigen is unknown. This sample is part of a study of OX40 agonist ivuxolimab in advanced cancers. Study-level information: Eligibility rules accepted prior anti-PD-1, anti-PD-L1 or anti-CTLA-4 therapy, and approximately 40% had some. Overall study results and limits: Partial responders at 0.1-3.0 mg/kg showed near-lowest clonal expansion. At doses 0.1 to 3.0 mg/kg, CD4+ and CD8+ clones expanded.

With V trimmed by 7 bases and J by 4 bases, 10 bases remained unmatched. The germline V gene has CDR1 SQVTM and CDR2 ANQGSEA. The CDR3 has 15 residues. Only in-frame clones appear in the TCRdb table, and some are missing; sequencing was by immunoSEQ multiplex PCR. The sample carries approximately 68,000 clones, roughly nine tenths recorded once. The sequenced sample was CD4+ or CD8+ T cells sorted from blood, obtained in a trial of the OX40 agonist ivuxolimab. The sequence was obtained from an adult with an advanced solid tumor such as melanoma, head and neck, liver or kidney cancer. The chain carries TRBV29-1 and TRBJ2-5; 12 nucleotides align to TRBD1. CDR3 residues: CSAPRRDRGLETQYF. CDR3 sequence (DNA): TGCAGCGCCCCGCGCCGGGACAGGGGGCTAGAGACCCAGTACTTC.